Presented here are 29 T cell receptor beta chains from one specimen sequenced in a study of response to subunit inactivated influenza vaccine. TCRdb fed the RT-PCR reads into MiXCR, producing one record per CDR3 protein. This sample has under 850,000 distinct CDR3 sequences, with around 18% found just once. The specimen comprised PBMCs from blood, sampled roughly 5 days after vaccination. Every receptor here comes from a man aged 50-59 years who received an inactivated influenza vaccine.

The chain carries TRBV7-9 and TRBJ1-5, with D perhaps matching TRBD1 (5 bases). Trimming pared 2 bases from V and 11 bases from J, leaving 16 bases between. Germline loops: CDR1 SEHNR, CDR2 FQNEAQ (reference sequence). The CDR3 length is 14 residues. The CDR3 sequence: CASSLTAGSGAQHF. The CDR3 DNA reads TGTGCCAGCAGCTTAACAGCAGGGTCAGGAGCCCAGCATTTT.

The chain combines TRBV20-1 with TRBJ2-7, with 7 positions matching TRBD1. With 6 bases clipped from V and 7 bases from J, the junction kept 6 bases outside the gene matches. This CDR3 contains 11 residues. Germline CDR1 and CDR2: DFQATT and SNEGSKA (reference sequence). CDR3 loop: CSARQGEEQYF. The CDR3 nucleotides are TGCAGTGCGAGACAGGGAGAGGAGCAGTACTTC.

The chain joins TRBV20-1 to TRBJ2-3; 8 nucleotides agree with TRBD1. The trim removed 3 bases at V and 4 bases at J, leaving 6 bases unmatched. Germline CDR1 reads DFQATT; CDR2 reads SNEGSKA (reference sequence). This CDR3 region has 14 residues. The CDR3 protein is CSASEPDRADTQYF. DNA of the CDR3: TGCAGTGCTAGCGAACCGGACAGGGCAGATACGCAGTATTTT.

This chain uses TRBV27 with TRBJ1-5, with D possibly matching TRBD1 (6 bases). Germline loops: CDR1 MNHEY, CDR2 SMNVEV (reference sequence). CDR3 length: 15 residues. V was shortened by 5 bases and J by 1 base, with 12 bases between the two germline ends. For the CDR3, the DNA is TGTGCCAGCAGTATTGGGACAAGCAGCAATCAGCCCCAGCATTTT. Its translation is CASSIGTSSNQPQHF.

Many counts were recorded for this clonotype. The CDR3: CASSLSAYGSYEQYF. In DNA, the CDR3 is TGTGCCAGCAGTTTGAGCGCGTACGGCTCCTACGAGCAGTACTTC. The chain is built from TRBV12-3 or TRBV12-4 and TRBJ2-7, with unresolved D. This CDR3 has 15 amino acids. V was clipped by 3 bases and J by 0 bases, with 12 bases between them.

This clonotype was counted between two and nine times. This chain joins TRBV5-1 and TRBJ2-7, with 7 bases matching TRBD1. Trimming took 0 bases from V and 4 from J; bases not matched to a gene: 13. Germline CDR1 and CDR2: SGHRS and YFSETQ. The CDR3 is 17 residues long. As DNA, the CDR3 is TGCGCCAGCAGCTTGGTGTTCGACGAGGGGGCCAGGTACGAGCAGTACTTC. Protein: CASSLVFDEGARYEQYF.

The chain carries TRBV6-5 and TRBJ1-1, with D possibly being TRBD1 (6 bases). This CDR3 has 14 amino acids. Deletions cut 3 bases from V and 10 bases from J, with 18 bases between. Per germline, CDR1 MNHEY and CDR2 SVGAGI. CDR3 in DNA: TGTGCCAGCAGTTATAGGAGGGGGGCACTTAGAGCTTTCTTT. Protein sequence: CASSYRRGALRAFF.

The sample holds many counts of this clonotype. This rearrangement joins TRBV19 to TRBJ1-2, with D possibly TRBD1 on 5 matching bases. This CDR3 has 13 residues. V was clipped by 7 bases and J by 9 bases, with 18 bases between them. Germline V CDR1 and CDR2: LNHDA, SQIVND (reference sequence). The CDR3: CASMIPRDGSYTF. For the CDR3, the DNA is TGTGCCAGTATGATCCCCCGGGACGGAAGCTACACCTTC.

This clonotype was seen repeatedly, ten times or more. The chain is built from TRBV6-5 and TRBJ2-1; 9 bases line up with TRBD2. Trimming removed 1 base from V and 10 bases from J; junction bases left unmatched: 5. Germline V lookup: CDR1 MNHEY, CDR2 SVGAGI. CDR3 length equals 14 residues. The CDR3 coding sequence is TGTGCCAGCAGTTACTTTAGCGGGAGAGGCGAGCAGTTCTTC. Its protein product is CASSYFSGRGEQFF.

A few counts support this clonotype. The genes are TRBV12-3 or TRBV12-4 and TRBJ2-7; D possibly corresponds to TRBD2 (5 bases). CDR3 length: 14 amino acids. The V gene lost 8 bases and the J gene lost 0 bases, with 14 bases spanning the gap. CDR3 in amino acids: CASYLSGSSYEQYF. In nucleotides, the CDR3 is TGTGCCAGCTACCTAAGCGGCAGCTCCTACGAGCAGTACTTC.

The genes are TRBV28 and TRBJ2-3, with D possibly being TRBD1 (6 bases). The ends were cut back, 2 bases at V and 3 bases at J, with 15 bases in the middle. The CDR3 is 16 residues long. Looked up from germline, CDR1 is MDHEN and CDR2 is SYDVKM. The CDR3 DNA sequence: TGTGCCAGCAGTTTAGGGGGCGGTTTGGGTACAGATACGCAGTATTTT. It translates to CASSLGGGLGTDTQYF.

The chain links TRBV24-1 to TRBJ2-2; perhaps D is TRBD1 or TRBD2 (5 bases each). The CDR3 totals 14 residues. V was pared by 3 bases and J by 4 bases, with 8 bases between. CDR1 and CDR2 from the germline V gene are KGHDR and SFDVKD. Here the CDR3 DNA reads TGTGCCACCAGTGATCCCGGGACCACCGGGGAGCTGTTTTTT. It encodes CATSDPGTTGELFF.

V is TRBV5-1 and J is TRBJ1-5; D is undetermined. Germline assignment: CDR1 SGHRS and CDR2 YFSETQ. This CDR3 spans 14 amino acids. V dropped 0 bases and J dropped 7 bases, with 11 bases sitting between them. The CDR3 coding sequence is TGCGCCAGCAGCTTGGAGGCGGGTAGGCAGCCCCAGCATTTT. Encoded protein: CASSLEAGRQPQHF.

V and J are TRBV29-1 and TRBJ1-1, with 7 nucleotides matching TRBD1. J lost 11 bases, V lost 6 bases, and 9 bases had no gene match. The CDR3 extends over 11 amino acids. CDR1 SQVTM and CDR2 ANQGSEA come from the germline V gene. The CDR3 DNA is TGCAGCGTAGACAGGGAGCCCGAGGCTTTCTTT. It translates to CSVDREPEAFF.

This clonotype was seen just once. V gene TRBV24-1 combines with J gene TRBJ2-6; D assignment may be TRBD1 or TRBD2 (5 bases each). The CDR3 loop spans 15 amino acids. The V and J ends lost 2 bases and 4 bases respectively, with 8 bases between them. CDR1 and CDR2 from the germline V gene are KGHDR and SFDVKD. This chain's CDR3 is CATSDSGTGANVLTF. The DNA of the CDR3 is TGTGCCACCAGTGATTCGGGGACCGGGGCCAACGTCCTGACTTTC.

This clonotype was seen only a few times. V gene TRBV7-2 combines with J gene TRBJ1-1; 7 bases match TRBD1. Per the germline V gene, CDR1 is SGHTA and CDR2 is FQGNSA. The CDR3 is 15 residues long. V was pared by 5 bases and J by 5 bases, with 11 bases of the junction left unmatched. CDR3 sequence: CASSEITGVGTEAFF. The CDR3 DNA follows: TGTGCCAGCAGCGAAATTACAGGGGTCGGAACTGAAGCTTTCTTT. Together with reference TRBV7-2 and TRBJ1-1, the CDR3 gives the full variable domain: GAGVSQSPSNKVTEKGKDVELRCDPISGHTALYWYRQSLGQGLEFLIYFQGNSAPDKSGLPSDRFSAERTGGSVSTLTIQRTQQEDSAVYLCASSEITGVGTEAFFGQGTRLTVV.

The genes are TRBV12-3 or TRBV12-4 and TRBJ2-7; 7 bases line up with TRBD1. This CDR3 contains 15 residues. Germline trimming cut 3 bases from V and 7 bases from J; bases unmatched to any gene: 12. The CDR3 DNA reads TGTGCCAGCAGTTTTGACGGACAGGCCTACGAGGAGCAGTACTTC. It is translated as CASSFDGQAYEEQYF.

This clonotype was counted between two and nine times. The chain employs TRBV14 and TRBJ1-4; D not certain. Trimming shortened V by 9 bases and J by 5 bases, and 25 bases separated the two germline ends. The CDR3 is made up of 17 amino acids. Looked up from germline, CDR1 is SGHDN and CDR2 is FVKESK. The CDR3 here is CARKTYSTRRRNEKLFF. As DNA, the CDR3 is TGTGCCAGAAAGACGTACAGTACCAGGAGGAGAAATGAAAAACTGTTTTTT.

The chain joins TRBV6-5 to TRBJ2-2; a possible D gene is TRBD1 (6 bases). With 4 bases removed from V and 2 bases from J, the gap between germline ends came to 14 bases. The CDR3 consists of 16 residues. The germline gives CDR1 MNHEY, CDR2 SVGAGI. Written as DNA, the CDR3 is TGTGCCAGCAGTTCCGGGACACTATTCAACACCGGGGAGCTGTTTTTT. The encoded protein is CASSSGTLFNTGELFF.

This clonotype occurred a few times. This chain connects TRBV4-3 to TRBJ1-3; D ambiguous. V shed 0 bases and J shed 3 bases, with 9 bases lying between them. From germline, CDR1 is LGHNA and CDR2 YSLEER. The CDR3 consists of 15 residues. CDR3 nucleotide sequence: TGCGCCAGCAGCCAAGATTTAATATATGGAAACACCATATATTTT. This translates into CASSQDLIYGNTIYF.

This chain links TRBV7-8 with TRBJ2-5; D might be TRBD1 or TRBD2, each matching 5 bases. The CDR3 spans 16 residues. Germline assignment: CDR1 SGHVS and CDR2 FQNEAQ. Trimming removed 4 bases from V and 5 bases from J, with 20 bases in between. The CDR3 nucleotides are TGTGCCAGCAGCTCGTATGCCGGGACCTCCGGGGAGACCCAGTACTTC. This codes for CASSSYAGTSGETQYF.

The chain has TRBV19 and TRBJ1-5; 8 bases are shared with TRBD1. The V gene end was trimmed by 3 bases and the J gene end by 1 base; junction bases not matched to a gene: 11. Germline loops: CDR1 LNHDA, CDR2 SQIVND (reference sequence). The CDR3 sequence is 18 residues long. CDR3 sequence: CASSIYPGQGKSNQPQHF. In DNA form, the CDR3 reads TGTGCCAGTAGTATCTACCCCGGACAGGGCAAGAGCAATCAGCCCCAGCATTTT.

This clonotype was picked up many times. The rearrangement links TRBV20-1 to TRBJ2-5; D is ambiguous. Per germline, CDR1 DFQATT and CDR2 SNEGSKA (reference sequence). Trimming pared 4 bases from V and 6 bases from J, leaving 12 bases between. The CDR3 runs 12 residues. CDR3 residues: CSATQMGKTQYF. For the CDR3, the DNA is TGCAGTGCTACCCAGATGGGGAAGACCCAGTACTTC.

Many counts were recorded for this clonotype. The CDR3, as DNA: TGCAGCGTTCACCTTCCAGGGGCGGGAGGCTACACCTTC. This codes for CSVHLPGAGGYTF. The chain employs TRBV29-1 and TRBJ1-2, with D possibly matching TRBD1 (6 bases). The V gene's germline CDR1 is SQVTM and CDR2 ANQGSEA. V shed 5 bases and J shed 8 bases, with 18 bases lying between them. This CDR3 contains 13 residues.

This clonotype occurred a few times. At one end, the junction sequence differs from germline, possibly due to a read error. This chain uses TRBV20-1 with TRBJ2-1, with TRBD2 as a possible D gene (5 bases). This CDR3 is 13 amino acids long. The germline gives CDR1 DFQATT, CDR2 SNEGSKA (reference sequence). The CDR3 is CSARGRGYNEQFF. The CDR3 nucleotides are TGCAGTGCCAGAGGACGGGGCTACAATGAGCAGTTCTTC.

The chain is built from TRBV15 and TRBJ2-5; TRBD1 matches at 10 bases. The ends lost 0 bases at V and 4 bases at J; junction bases unmatched: 8. This CDR3 comprises 17 residues. CDR1 and CDR2 (germline): LNHNV, YYDKDF (reference sequence). The CDR3 is CATSRENWDRGLETQYF. The DNA of the CDR3 is TGTGCCACCAGCAGAGAAAATTGGGACAGGGGCTTAGAGACCCAGTACTTC.

This clonotype was observed a handful of times. The chain joins TRBV20-1 to TRBJ2-2; 7 bases are a match to TRBD1. V lost 3 bases to trimming and J lost 6 bases; unmatched junction nucleotides: 13. Germline CDR1 and CDR2: DFQATT and SNEGSKA (reference sequence). This CDR3 has 16 amino acids. The CDR3 nucleotides are TGCAGTGCTAGCCTGCCGAGGGGGCTTTCTGCCGGGGAGCTGTTTTTT. This encodes CSASLPRGLSAGELFF.

This chain uses TRBV6-1 with TRBJ1-2, with TRBD1 identical over 10 bases. Germline CDR1 is MNHNS and CDR2 is SASEGT. This CDR3 spans 14 amino acids. V gave up 6 bases and J gave up 4 bases; unmatched junction bases: 5. For the CDR3, the DNA is TGTGCCAGCAGGGAGGGACAGGGGACCTATGGCTACACCTTC. The encoded protein is CASREGQGTYGYTF.

This chain links TRBV20-1 with TRBJ2-1, with 9 bases matching TRBD2. The CDR3 is 15 residues long. The germline CDR1 and CDR2 sequences are DFQATT and SNEGSKA (reference sequence). With V trimmed by 6 bases and J by 10 bases, 16 bases remained unmatched. CDR3 region: CSAPLPGTSLIEQFF. The CDR3 coding sequence is TGCAGTGCACCCTTGCCCGGGACTAGCCTCATCGAGCAGTTCTTC.